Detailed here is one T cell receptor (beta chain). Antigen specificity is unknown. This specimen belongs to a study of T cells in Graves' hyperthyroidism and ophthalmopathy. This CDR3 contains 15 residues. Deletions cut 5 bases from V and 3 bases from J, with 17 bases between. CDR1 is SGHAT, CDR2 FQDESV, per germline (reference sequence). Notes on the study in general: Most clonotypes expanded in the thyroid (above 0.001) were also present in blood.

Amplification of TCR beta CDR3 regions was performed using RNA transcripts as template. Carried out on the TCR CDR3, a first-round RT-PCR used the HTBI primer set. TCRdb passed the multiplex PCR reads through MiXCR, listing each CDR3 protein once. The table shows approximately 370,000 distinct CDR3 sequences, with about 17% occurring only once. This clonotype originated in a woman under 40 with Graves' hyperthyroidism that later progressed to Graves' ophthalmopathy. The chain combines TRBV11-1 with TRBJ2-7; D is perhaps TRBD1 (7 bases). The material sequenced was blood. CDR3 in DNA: TGTGCCAGCAGCCGAACCGCAGGGGGGTACTACGAGCAGTACTTC. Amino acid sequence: CASSRTAGGYYEQYF.